This T cell receptor beta chain was documented in a study of cytomegalovirus exposure and HLA in healthy donors. Study-wide background: A subsequent analysis stated that the 90 to 150 validation repertoires were run on the same platform as the 600 to 750 first-cohort repertoires.

The V gene lost 2 bases and the J gene lost 9 bases, with 13 bases spanning the gap. Per the germline V gene, CDR1 is MDHEN and CDR2 is SYDVKM. CDR3 length equals 13 residues. General study results and limits: High sensitivity and specificity were reportedly achieved when the classifier diagnosed cytomegalovirus status. Researchers catalogued about 150 TCR beta chains as cytomegalovirus-associated. Among TCR sequences, most were rare, though some public TCRs appeared in many donors.

The table came from immunoSEQ multiplex PCR; TCRdb's copy has only in-frame clones and leaves some out. The repertoire holds around 98,000 clones, roughly nine tenths seen once, with 3.9% in the top ten. This clone was picked up one time. Antigen: not known. The chain combines TRBV28 with TRBJ2-5; D is unclear. Sequencing used PBMCs. This TCR came from a woman aged 30 to 39 in good health and CMV-seronegative. The CDR3 is CASSLPHNLAQYF. The CDR3 nucleotides are TGTGCCAGCAGTTTACCCCACAATTTGGCCCAGTACTTC.